The clone carrying this T cell receptor (beta chain) was recorded once. The sample comes from a study of T cell responses to AZD1222 COVID-19 vaccine. The CDR3 length is 14 residues. The germline gives CDR1 MNHEY, CDR2 SVGAGI. Trimming took off 5 bases at V and 4 bases at J, with 14 bases between the two ends. Assay used: immunoSEQ multiplex PCR; TCRdb lists only in-frame clones, some missing. The table lists 100,000 or so clones, roughly 89% of them singletons, with over 35% in the top ten. Sequencing used peripheral blood, obtained 28 days after the second AZD1222 dose. The gene calls are TRBV6-5 and TRBJ2-5; D may be TRBD2 (6 bases). This clonotype originated in an adult who received the AZD1222 COVID-19 vaccine. The CDR3, as DNA: TGTGCCAGCAGTACGGGACTGCCACCAGAGACCCAGTACTTC. Translating it yields CASSTGLPPETQYF.